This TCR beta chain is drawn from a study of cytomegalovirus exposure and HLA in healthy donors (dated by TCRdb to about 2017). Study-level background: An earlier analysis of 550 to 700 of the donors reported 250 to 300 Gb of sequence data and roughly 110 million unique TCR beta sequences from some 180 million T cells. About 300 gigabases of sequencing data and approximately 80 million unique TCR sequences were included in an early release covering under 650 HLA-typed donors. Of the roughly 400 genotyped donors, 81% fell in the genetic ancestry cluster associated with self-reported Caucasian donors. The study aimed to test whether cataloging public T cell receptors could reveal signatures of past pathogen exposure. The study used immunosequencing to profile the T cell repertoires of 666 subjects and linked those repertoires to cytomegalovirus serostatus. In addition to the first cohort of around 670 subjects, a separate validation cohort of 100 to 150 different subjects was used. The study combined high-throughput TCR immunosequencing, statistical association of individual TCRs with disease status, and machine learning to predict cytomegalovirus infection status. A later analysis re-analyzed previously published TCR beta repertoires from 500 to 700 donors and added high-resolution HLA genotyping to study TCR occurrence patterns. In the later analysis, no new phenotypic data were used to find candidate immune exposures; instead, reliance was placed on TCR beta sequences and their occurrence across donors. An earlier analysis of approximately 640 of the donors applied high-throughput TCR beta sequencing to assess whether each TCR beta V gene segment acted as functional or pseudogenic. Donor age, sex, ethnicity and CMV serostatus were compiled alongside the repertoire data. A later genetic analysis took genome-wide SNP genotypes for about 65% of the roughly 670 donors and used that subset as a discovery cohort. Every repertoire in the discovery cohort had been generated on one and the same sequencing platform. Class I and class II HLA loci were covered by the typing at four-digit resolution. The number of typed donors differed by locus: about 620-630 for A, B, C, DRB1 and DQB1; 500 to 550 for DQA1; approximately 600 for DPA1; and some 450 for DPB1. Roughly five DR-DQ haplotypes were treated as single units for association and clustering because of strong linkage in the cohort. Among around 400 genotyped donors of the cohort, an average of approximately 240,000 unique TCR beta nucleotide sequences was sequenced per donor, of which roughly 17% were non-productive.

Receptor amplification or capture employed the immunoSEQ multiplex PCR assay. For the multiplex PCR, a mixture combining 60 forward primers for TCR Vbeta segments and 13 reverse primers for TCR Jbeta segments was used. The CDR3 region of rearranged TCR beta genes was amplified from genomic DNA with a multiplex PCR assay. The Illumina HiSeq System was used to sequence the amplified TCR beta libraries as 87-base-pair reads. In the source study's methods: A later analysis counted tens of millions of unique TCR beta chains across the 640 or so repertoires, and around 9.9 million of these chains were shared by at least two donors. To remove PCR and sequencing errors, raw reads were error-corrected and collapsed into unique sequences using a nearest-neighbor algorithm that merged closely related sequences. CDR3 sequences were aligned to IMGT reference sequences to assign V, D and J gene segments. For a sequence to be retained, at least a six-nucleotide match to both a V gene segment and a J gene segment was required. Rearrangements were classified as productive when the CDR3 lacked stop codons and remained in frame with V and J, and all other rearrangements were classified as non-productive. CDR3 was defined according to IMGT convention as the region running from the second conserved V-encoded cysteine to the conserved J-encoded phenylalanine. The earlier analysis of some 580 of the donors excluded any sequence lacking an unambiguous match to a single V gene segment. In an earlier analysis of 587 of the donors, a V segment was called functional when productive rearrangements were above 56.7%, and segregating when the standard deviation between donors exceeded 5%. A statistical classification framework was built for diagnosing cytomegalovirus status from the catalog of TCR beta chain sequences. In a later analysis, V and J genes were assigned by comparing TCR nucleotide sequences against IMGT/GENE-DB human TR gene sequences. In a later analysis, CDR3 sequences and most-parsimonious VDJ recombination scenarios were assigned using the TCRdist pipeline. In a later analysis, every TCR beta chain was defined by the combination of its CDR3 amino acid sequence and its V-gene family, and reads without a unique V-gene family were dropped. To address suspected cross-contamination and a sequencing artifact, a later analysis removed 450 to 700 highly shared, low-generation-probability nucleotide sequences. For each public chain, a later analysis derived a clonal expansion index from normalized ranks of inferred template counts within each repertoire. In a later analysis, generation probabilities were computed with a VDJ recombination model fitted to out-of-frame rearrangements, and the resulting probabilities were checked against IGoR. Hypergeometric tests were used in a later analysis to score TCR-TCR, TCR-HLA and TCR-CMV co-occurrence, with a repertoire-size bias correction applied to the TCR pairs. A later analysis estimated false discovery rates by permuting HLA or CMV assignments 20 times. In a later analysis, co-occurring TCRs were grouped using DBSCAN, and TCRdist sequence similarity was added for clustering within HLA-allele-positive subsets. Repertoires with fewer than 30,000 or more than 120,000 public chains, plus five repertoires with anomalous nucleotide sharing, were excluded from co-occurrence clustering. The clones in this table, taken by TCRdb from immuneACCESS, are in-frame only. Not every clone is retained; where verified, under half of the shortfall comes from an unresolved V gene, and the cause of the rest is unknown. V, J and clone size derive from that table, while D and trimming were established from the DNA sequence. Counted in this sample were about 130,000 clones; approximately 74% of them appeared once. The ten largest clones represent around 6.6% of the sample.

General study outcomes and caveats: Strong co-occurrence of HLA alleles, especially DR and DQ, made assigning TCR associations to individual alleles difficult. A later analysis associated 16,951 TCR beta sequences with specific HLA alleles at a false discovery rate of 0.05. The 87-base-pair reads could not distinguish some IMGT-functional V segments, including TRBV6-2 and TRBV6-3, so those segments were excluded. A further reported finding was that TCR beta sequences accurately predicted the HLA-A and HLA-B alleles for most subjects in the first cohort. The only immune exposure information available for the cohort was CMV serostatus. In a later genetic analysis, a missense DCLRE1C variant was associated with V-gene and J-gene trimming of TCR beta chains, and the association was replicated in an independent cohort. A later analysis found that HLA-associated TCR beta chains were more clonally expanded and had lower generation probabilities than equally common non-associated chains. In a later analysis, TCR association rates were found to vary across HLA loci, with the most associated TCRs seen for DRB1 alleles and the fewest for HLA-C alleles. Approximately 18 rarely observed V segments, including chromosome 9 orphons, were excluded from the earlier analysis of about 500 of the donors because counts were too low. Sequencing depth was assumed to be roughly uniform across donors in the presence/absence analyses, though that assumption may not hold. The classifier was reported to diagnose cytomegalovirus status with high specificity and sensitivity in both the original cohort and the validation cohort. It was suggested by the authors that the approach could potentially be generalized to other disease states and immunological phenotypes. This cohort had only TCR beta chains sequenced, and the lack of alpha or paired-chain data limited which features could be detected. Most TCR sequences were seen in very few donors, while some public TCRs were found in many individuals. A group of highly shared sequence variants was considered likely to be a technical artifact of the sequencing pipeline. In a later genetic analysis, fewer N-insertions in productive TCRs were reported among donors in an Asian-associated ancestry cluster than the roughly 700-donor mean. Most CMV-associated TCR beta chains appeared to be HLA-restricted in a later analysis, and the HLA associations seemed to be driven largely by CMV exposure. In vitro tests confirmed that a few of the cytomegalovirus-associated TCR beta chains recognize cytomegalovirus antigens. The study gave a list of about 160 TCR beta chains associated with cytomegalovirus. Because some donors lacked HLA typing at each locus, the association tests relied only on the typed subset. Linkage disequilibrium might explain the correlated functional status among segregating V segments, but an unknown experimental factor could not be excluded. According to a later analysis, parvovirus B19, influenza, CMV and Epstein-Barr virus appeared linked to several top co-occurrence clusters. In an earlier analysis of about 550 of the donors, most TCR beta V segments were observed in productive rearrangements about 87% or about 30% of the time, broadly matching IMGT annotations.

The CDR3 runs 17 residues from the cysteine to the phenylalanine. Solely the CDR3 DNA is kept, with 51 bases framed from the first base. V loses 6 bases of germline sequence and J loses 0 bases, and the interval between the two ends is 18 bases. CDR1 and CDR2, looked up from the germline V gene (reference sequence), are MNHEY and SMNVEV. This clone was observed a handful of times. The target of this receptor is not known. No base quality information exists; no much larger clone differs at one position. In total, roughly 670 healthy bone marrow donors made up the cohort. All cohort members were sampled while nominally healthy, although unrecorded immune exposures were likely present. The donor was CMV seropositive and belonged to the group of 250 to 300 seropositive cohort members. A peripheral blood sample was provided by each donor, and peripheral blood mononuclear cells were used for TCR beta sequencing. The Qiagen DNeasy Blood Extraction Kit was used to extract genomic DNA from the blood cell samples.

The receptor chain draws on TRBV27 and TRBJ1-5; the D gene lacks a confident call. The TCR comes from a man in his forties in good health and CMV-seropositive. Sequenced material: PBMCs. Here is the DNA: TGTGCCAGCAGACCGCCGGGCAGTGACTATAGCAATCAGCCCCAGCATTTT. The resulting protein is CASRPPGSDYSNQPQHF.